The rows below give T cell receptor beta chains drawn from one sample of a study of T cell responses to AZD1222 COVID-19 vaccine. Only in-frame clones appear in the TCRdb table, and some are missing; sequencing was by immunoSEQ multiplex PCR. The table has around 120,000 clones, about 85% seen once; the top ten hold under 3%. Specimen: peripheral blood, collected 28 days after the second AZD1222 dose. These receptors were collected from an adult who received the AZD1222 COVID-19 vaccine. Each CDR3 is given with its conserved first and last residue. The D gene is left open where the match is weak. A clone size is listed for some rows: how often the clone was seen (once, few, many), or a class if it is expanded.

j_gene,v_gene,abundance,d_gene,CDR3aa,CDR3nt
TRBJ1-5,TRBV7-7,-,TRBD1,CAGYRGDQPQHF,TGTGCCGGCTACAGGGGTGATCAGCCCCAGCATTTT
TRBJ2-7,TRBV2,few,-,CASRAPAGAWEQYF,TGTGCCAGCAGGGCTCCTGCCGGGGCGTGGGAGCAGTACTTC
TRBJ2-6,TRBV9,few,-,CASSVAGANVLTF,TGTGCCAGCAGCGTAGCTGGGGCCAACGTCCTGACTTTC
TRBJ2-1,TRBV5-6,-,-,CASSPKRALARGEQFF,TGTGCCAGCAGCCCAAAAAGGGCCCTAGCTAGGGGTGAGCAGTTCTTC
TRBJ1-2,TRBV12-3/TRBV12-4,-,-,CASSPDSQTGYTF,TGTGCCAGCAGCCCCGACAGTCAAACTGGCTACACCTTC
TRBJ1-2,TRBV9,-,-,CASSVGGRNYGYTF,TGTGCCAGCAGCGTAGGGGGACGAAACTATGGCTACACCTTC
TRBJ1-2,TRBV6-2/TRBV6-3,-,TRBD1,CASSYFLDRNYGYTF,TGTGCCAGCAGTTACTTCCTGGACAGGAACTATGGCTACACCTTC
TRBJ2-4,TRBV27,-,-,CASSPVWKAKNIQYF,TGTGCCAGCAGCCCCGTTTGGAAGGCCAAAAACATTCAGTACTTC
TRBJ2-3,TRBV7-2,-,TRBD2,CASSYERGSTDTQYF,TGTGCCAGCAGCTATGAGCGGGGCAGCACAGATACGCAGTATTTT
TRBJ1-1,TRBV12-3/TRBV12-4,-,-,CATSSAEAFF,TGTGCCACCTCATCGGCTGAAGCTTTCTTT
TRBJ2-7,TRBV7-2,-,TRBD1,CASSVGQGRLEQYF,TGTGCCAGCAGCGTGGGACAGGGCCGACTCGAGCAGTACTTC
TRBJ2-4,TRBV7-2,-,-,CASSFGLAKNIQYF,TGTGCCAGCAGCTTCGGACTAGCCAAAAACATTCAGTACTTC
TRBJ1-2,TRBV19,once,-,CASNGGRGFGYTF,TGTGCCAGTAACGGGGGCAGGGGATTTGGCTACACCTTC
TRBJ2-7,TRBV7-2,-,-,CASSSPLGAAYEQYF,TGTGCCAGCAGCTCCCCGCTGGGGGCGGCCTACGAGCAGTACTTC
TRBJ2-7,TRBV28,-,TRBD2,CASSLVSSGGYTEQYF,TGTGCCAGCAGTTTAGTTTCCAGCGGGGGGTATACGGAGCAGTACTTC
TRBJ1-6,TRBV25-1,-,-,CASSEYTNNSPLHF,TGTGCCAGCAGTGAATACACGAATAATTCACCCCTCCACTTT
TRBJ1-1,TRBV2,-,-,CASMREGGAEAFF,TGTGCCAGCATGAGGGAGGGGGGAGCTGAAGCTTTCTTT
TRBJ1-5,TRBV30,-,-,CAWSSTEQPQHF,TGTGCCTGGAGCTCTACAGAACAGCCCCAGCATTTT
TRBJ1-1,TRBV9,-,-,CASSVAGNTEAFF,TGTGCCAGCAGCGTAGCTGGGAACACTGAAGCTTTCTTT
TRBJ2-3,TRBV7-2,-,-,CASSPQPSTDTQYF,TGTGCCAGCAGCCCTCAACCTAGCACAGATACGCAGTATTTT
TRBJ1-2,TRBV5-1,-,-,CASSYRQDGPYGYTF,TGCGCCAGCAGCTACCGACAGGACGGGCCCTATGGCTACACCTTC
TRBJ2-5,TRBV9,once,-,CASSVAPSGWTQYF,TGTGCCAGCAGCGTAGCCCCCTCGGGTTGGACCCAGTACTTC
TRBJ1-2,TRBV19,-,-,CASSIESGANGYTF,TGTGCCAGTAGTATAGAGTCCGGGGCGAATGGCTACACCTTC
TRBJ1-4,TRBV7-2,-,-,CASSLVSGNEKLFF,TGTGCCAGCAGCTTAGTCTCGGGAAATGAAAAACTGTTTTTT
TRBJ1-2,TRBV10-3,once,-,CAISESGVANYGYTF,TGTGCCATCAGTGAGTCCGGAGTGGCCAACTATGGCTACACCTTC
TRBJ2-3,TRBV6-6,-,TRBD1,CASSLGTGGDLGGSTDTQYF,TGTGCCAGCAGTCTGGGGACAGGGGGCGACCTGGGAGGTAGCACAGATACGCAGTATTTT
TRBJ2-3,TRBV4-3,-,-,CASSQGRRGGGTQYF,TGCGCCAGCAGCCAAGGCCGCAGGGGGGGAGGTACGCAGTATTTT
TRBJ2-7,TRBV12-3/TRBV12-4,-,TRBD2,CASSRLTAGKQYF,TGTGCCAGCAGTCGCCTAACAGCGGGGAAGCAGTACTTC
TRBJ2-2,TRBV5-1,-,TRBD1,CASSLQGIEAGELFF,TGCGCCAGCAGCTTACAGGGGATAGAGGCCGGGGAGCTGTTTTTT
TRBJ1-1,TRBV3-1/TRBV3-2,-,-,CASSRPGRETEAFF,TGTGCCAGCAGCCGACCTGGCAGGGAGACTGAAGCTTTCTTT
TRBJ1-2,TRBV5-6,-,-,CASSLRTARTF,TGTGCCAGCAGCCTCCGGACAGCTCGGACCTTC
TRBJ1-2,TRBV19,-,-,CASSIISAGVENYGYTF,TGTGCCAGTAGTATCATCTCGGCGGGGGTGGAGAACTATGGCTACACCTTC
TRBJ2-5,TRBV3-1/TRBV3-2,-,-,CASSPLRGVQETQYF,TGTGCCAGCAGTCCCCTGAGGGGGGTTCAAGAGACCCAGTACTTC
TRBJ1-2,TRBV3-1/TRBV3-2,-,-,CASSPTYRDGYTF,TGTGCCAGCAGCCCAACCTACAGGGATGGCTACACCTTC
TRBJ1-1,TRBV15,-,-,CATSRDRGSEAFF,TGTGCCACCAGCAGAGATCGGGGCAGTGAAGCTTTCTTT
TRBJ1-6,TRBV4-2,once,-,CASSQQTENSPLHF,TGTGCCAGCAGCCAACAGACGGAAAATTCACCCCTCCACTTT
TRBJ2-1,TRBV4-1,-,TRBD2,CASSQGPGLALISYNEQFF,TGCGCCAGCAGCCAGGGGCCGGGACTAGCGTTGATCTCCTACAATGAGCAGTTCTTC
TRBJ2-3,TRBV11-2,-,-,CASSPSGVVGDTQYF,TGTGCCAGCAGCCCATCAGGGGTCGTGGGAGATACGCAGTATTTT
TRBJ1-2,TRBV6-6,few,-,CASSTGFDYGYTF,TGTGCCAGCAGTACAGGGTTCGACTATGGCTACACCTTC
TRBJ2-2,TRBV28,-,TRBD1,CASSLMRQGTGELFF,TGTGCCAGCAGTCTAATGAGACAGGGGACCGGGGAGCTGTTTTTT
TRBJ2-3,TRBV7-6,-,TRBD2,CASSLLAGGVTDTQYF,TGTGCCAGCAGCCTACTAGCGGGGGGGGTCACAGATACGCAGTATTTT
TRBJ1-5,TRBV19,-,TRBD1,CASSRTGGYQPQHF,TGTGCCAGTAGTAGGACAGGGGGTTATCAGCCCCAGCATTTT
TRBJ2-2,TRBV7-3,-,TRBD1,CASRGQSNTGELFF,TGTGCCAGCAGGGGACAGAGTAACACCGGGGAGCTGTTTTTT
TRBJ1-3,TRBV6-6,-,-,CASMGKGKKGGNTIYF,TGTGCCAGCATGGGCAAGGGGAAAAAAGGAGGAAACACCATATATTTT
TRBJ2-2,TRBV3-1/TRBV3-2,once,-,CASSSWVENTGELFF,TGTGCCAGCAGTTCCTGGGTCGAGAACACCGGGGAGCTGTTTTTT
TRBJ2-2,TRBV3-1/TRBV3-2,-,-,CASSQEGASISTGELFF,TGTGCCAGCAGCCAAGAAGGGGCTTCAATAAGCACCGGGGAGCTGTTTTTT
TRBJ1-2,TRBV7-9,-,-,CASIPWRGSYGYTF,TGTGCCAGCATCCCTTGGCGGGGATCCTATGGCTACACCTTC
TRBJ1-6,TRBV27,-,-,CASRNGPVNSPLHF,TGTGCCAGCAGAAACGGCCCCGTAAATTCACCCCTCCACTTT